The 2 T cell receptor beta chains below all came from one sample that was sequenced in a study of radiotherapy plus CTLA-4 blockade in lung cancer (dated by TCRdb to 2016 to 2019). Library construction relied on the immunoSEQ multiplex PCR assay. Here the immuneACCESS table is served through TCRdb, limited to in-frame sequences with V and J called. Missing clones are a known gap in these copies; in checked studies unresolved V genes cover under half, and the rest lacks a known reason. The sample yields tens of thousands of clones; 70% to 85% were counted once. The ten largest account for 6.5% to 8.5% of the sample. This sample comprised peripheral blood, obtained from a patient treated with radiotherapy plus ipilimumab. The receptors were sampled from a human donor with non-small cell lung cancer who had stable disease on radiotherapy plus ipilimumab.

The V gene is TRBV20-1, the J gene TRBJ1-4; D ambiguous. The CDR3 spans 11 residues. Germline loops: CDR1 DFQATT, CDR2 SNEGSKA (reference sequence). V was pared by 5 bases and J by 11 bases, with 12 bases between. CDR3 sequence: CSASRTHKLFF. In DNA, the CDR3 is TGCAGTGCTTCGAGGACCCACAAACTGTTTTTT.

This chain links TRBV10-3 with TRBJ2-1; a weak D match, TRBD1 (6 bases). This CDR3 has 14 amino acids. CDR1 is ENHRY and CDR2 is SYGVKD in the germline V gene. The V end lost 6 bases, the J end lost 6 bases, and 15 bases lay between the germline ends. The CDR3 protein is CAIRTGTKSNEQFF. CDR3 coding DNA: TGTGCCATCAGGACCGGGACAAAAAGCAATGAGCAGTTCTTC.